The source of this TCR beta chain is a study of T-cell memory formation after mild COVID-19. TCRdb reanalysed the 5' RACE reads using MiXCR and keeps one entry per CDR3 protein. The repertoire includes 280,000 or so distinct CDR3 sequences, approximately 7.6% of them detected once, and around a fifth sits in the top ten. V shed 0 bases and J shed 9 bases, with 16 bases lying between them. Germline lookup yields CDR1 SGDLS and CDR2 YYNGEE. The CDR3 is 16 residues long. This chain links TRBV9 with TRBJ1-6; possible D gene TRBD1, 6 bases. The receptor was isolated from a man aged 18 to 29 who had mild COVID-19 (a few samples of this study predate the infection). Cell type and time point are not known. The sequenced sample consisted of PBMCs or a T cell subset sorted from them (not recorded which). The CDR3 region is CASSVDGAGEASPLHF. The CDR3 coding sequence is TGTGCCAGCAGCGTAGATGGGGCAGGGGAAGCTTCACCCCTCCACTTT.